This T cell receptor (beta chain) was sequenced for a study of T cells in Graves' hyperthyroidism and ophthalmopathy. Study at large: Upon initial diagnosis and before any treatment, peripheral blood was collected.

Losses at the gene ends were 3 bases for V and 2 bases for J; bases not matched to a gene: 5. The CDR3 extends over 16 amino acids. Per germline, CDR1 SNHLY and CDR2 FYNNEI. Researchers took RNA transcripts and amplified the TCR beta CDR3 regions from them. TCR CDR3 underwent first-round RT-PCR with the HTBI primer set. TCRdb reprocessed the multiplex PCR reads with MiXCR, giving one entry per CDR3 protein. The sample has hundreds of thousands of distinct CDR3 sequences, about 15% seen once. In this sample, this clonotype turned up many times. The chain employs TRBV2 and TRBJ2-3, with TRBD2 identical over 10 bases. The TCR comes from a man aged 18-30 years with Graves' ophthalmopathy. The specimen sequenced was blood. The CDR3 loop is CASSDGLAELTDTQYF. The CDR3 bases are TGTGCCAGCAGTGACGGACTAGCGGAACTCACAGATACGCAGTATTTT.